This TCR beta chain was identified during a study of response to subunit inactivated influenza vaccine. This clonotype showed up just a few times. Antigen unknown. Using its own MiXCR run on the RT-PCR reads, TCRdb lists one record per CDR3 protein. This table has hundreds of thousands of distinct CDR3 sequences, around 8% appearing once. General study points: The authors proposed limited new T cell recruitment per seasonal influenza vaccination.

Sequenced material: PBMCs from blood, taken roughly 24 months after vaccination. This TCR was recovered from a man aged 50 to 69 who received an inactivated influenza vaccine.

The DNA for the CDR3 is TGCGCCAGCAGCATACAGGGAATGGCTGGGGCCAACGTCCTGACTTTC. This sequence encodes CASSIQGMAGANVLTF. J is TRBJ2-6 and V is TRBV5-1; the D gene is possibly TRBD1 (6 bases). Germline-derived CDR1 and CDR2 are SGHRS and YFSETQ. With 4 bases removed from V and 2 bases from J, the gap between germline ends came to 13 bases. The CDR3 spans 16 residues.